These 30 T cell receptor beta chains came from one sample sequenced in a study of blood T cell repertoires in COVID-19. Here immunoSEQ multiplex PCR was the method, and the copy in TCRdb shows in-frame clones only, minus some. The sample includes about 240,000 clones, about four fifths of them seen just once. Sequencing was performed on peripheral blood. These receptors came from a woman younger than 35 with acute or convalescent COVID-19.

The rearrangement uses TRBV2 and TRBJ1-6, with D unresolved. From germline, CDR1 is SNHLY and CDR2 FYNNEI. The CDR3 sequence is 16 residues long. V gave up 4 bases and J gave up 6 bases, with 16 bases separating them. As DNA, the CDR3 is TGTGCCAGCAGTGTGCTTGTCCAGAGACTTAATTCACCCCTCCACTTT. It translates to CASSVLVQRLNSPLHF.

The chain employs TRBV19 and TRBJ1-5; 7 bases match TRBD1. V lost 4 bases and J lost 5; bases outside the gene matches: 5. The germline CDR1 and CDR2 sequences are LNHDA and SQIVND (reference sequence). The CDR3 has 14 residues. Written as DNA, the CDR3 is TGTGCCAGTAGTACACGACAGGGCGATCAGCCCCAGCATTTT. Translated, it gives CASSTRQGDQPQHF.

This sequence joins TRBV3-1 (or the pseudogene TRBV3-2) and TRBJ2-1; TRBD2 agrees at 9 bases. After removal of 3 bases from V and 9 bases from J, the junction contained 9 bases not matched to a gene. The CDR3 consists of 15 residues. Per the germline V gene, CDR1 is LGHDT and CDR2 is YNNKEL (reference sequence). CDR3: CASSHSWRGRGEQFF. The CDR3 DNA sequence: TGTGCCAGCAGCCACTCGTGGCGCGGGAGGGGTGAGCAGTTCTTC.

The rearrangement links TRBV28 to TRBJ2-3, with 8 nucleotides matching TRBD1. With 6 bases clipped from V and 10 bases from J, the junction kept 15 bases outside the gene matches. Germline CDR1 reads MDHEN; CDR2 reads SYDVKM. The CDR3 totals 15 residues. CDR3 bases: TGTGCCAGCAGGTCGGGGACAGGCGTTGGGCTGTCGCAGTATTTT. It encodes CASRSGTGVGLSQYF.

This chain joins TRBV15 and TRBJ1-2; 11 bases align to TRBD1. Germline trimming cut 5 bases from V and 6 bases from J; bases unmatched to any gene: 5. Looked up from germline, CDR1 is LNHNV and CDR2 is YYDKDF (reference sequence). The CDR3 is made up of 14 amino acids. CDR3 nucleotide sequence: TGTGCCACCAGCCCCGGGACAGGGGGGCATGGCTACACCTTC. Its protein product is CATSPGTGGHGYTF.

The CDR3, as DNA: TGTGCCAGCAGCGTAGTAGCGGGAGTATCTAATGAGCAGTTCTTC. Protein sequence: CASSVVAGVSNEQFF. This chain joins TRBV9 and TRBJ2-1; 9 bases map to TRBD2. Germline-derived CDR1 and CDR2 are SGDLS and YYNGEE. The CDR3 runs 15 residues. The J segment lost 7 bases and the V segment lost 0 bases, leaving 5 bases of the junction unmatched.

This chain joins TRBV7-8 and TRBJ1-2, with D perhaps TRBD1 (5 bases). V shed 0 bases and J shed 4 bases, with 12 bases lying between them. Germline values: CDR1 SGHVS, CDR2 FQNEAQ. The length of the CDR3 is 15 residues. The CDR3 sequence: CASSLARDGSYGYTF. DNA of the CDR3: TGTGCCAGCAGCTTAGCGCGGGACGGGAGCTATGGCTACACCTTC.

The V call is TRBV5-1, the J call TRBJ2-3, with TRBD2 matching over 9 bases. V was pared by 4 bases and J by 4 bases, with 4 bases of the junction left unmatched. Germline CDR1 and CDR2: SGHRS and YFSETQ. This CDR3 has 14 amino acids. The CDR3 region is CASSKGLAPDTQYF. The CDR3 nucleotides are TGCGCCAGCAGCAAAGGACTAGCGCCAGATACGCAGTATTTT.

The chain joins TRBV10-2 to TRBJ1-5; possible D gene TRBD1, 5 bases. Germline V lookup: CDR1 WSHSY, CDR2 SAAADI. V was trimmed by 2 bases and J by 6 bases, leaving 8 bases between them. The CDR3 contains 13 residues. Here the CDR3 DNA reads TGCGCCAGCAGTGAGAGGGGAGGTCAGCCCCAGCATTTT. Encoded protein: CASSERGGQPQHF.

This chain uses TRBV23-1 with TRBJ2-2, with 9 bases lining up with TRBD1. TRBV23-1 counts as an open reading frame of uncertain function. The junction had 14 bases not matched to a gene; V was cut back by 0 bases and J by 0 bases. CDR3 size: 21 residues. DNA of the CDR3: TGCGCCAGCAGTCAATCGAGGCTTAGGGACAGGGTTTTGTCGAACACCGGGGAGCTGTTTTTT. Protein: CASSQSRLRDRVLSNTGELFF.

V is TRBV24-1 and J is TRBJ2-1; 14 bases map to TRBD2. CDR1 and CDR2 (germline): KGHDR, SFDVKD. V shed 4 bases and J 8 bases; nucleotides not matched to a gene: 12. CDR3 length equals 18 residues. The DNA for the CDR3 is TGTGCCACCAGTGACCCTACAAGACTAGCGGGAGGGCGGCATGAGCAGTTCTTC. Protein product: CATSDPTRLAGGRHEQFF.

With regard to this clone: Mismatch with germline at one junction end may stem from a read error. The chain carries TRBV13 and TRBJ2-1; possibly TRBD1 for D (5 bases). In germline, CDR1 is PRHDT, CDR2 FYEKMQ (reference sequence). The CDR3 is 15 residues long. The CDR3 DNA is TGTGCCAGCAGCCTAGGGGCCGACTCCTACAATGAGCAGTTCTTC. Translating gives CASSLGADSYNEQFF.

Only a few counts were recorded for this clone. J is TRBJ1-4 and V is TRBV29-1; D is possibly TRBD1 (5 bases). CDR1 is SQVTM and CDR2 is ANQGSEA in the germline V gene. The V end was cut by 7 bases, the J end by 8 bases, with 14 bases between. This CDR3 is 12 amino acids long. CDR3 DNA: TGCAGCGGTATAGGGGTGAGCGAAAAACTGTTTTTT. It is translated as CSGIGVSEKLFF.

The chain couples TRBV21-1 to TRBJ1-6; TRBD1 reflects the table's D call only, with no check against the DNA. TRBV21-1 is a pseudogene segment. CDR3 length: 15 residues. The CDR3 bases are TGTGCCAGCAGCAAAGCACAACAGGATAATTCACCCCTCCACTTT. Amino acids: CASSKAQQDNSPLHF.

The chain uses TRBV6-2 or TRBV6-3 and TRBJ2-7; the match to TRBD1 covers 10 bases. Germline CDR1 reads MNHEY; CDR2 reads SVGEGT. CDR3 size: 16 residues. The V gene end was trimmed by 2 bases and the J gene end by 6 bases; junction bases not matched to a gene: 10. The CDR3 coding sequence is TGTGCCAGCAGTTACGGTTCCGGGACAGGGGTTGCCGAGCAGTACTTC. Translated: CASSYGSGTGVAEQYF.

For the CDR3, the DNA is TGTGCCAGCAGTTTGCAAGGCCCTGGAGGAAAACTGTTTTTT. Protein: CASSLQGPGGKLFF. V gene TRBV27 combines with J gene TRBJ1-4, with D uncertain. The CDR3 runs 14 residues. Germline V gives CDR1 MNHEY, CDR2 SMNVEV (reference sequence). Deletions cut 3 bases from V and 10 bases from J, with 15 bases between. Together with reference TRBV27 and TRBJ1-4, the CDR3 gives the full variable domain: EAQVTQNPRYLITVTGKKLTVTCSQNMNHEYMSWYRQDPGLGLRQIYYSMNVEVTDKGDVPEGYKVSRKEKRNFPLILESPSPNQTSLYFCASSLQGPGGKLFFGSGTQLSVL.

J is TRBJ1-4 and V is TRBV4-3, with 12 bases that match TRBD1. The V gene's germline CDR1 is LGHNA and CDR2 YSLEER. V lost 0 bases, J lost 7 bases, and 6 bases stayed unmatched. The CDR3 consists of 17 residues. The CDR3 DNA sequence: TGCGCCAGCAGCCAAGAATGGGGACAGGGGGCGGGTGAAAAACTGTTTTTT. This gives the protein CASSQEWGQGAGEKLFF.

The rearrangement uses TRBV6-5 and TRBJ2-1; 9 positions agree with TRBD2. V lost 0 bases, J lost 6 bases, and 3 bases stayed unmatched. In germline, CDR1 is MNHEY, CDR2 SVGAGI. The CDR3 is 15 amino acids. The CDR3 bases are TGTGCCAGCAGTTACTCTAGCGGGAGCCTCAATGAGCAGTTCTTC. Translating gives CASSYSSGSLNEQFF.

In DNA, the CDR3 is TGTGCCAGCAGCCACCGAGACAGCTACGAGCAGTACTTC. It specifies CASSHRDSYEQYF. The gene calls are TRBV7-8 and TRBJ2-7, with D perhaps matching TRBD1 (5 bases). Trimming removed 5 bases at V and 3 bases at J, with 11 bases between. The CDR3 is 13 amino acids. From germline, CDR1 is SGHVS and CDR2 FQNEAQ.

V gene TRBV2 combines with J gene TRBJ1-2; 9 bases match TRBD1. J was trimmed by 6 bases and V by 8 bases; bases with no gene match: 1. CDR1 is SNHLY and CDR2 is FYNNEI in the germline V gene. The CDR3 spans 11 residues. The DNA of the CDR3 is TGTGCCAGCTGGACAGGGGATGGCTACACCTTC. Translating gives CASWTGDGYTF. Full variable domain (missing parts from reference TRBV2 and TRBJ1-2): EPEVTQTPSHQVTQMGQEVILRCVPISNHLYFYWYRQILGQKVEFLVSFYNNEISEKSEIFDDQFSVERPDGSNFTLKIRSTKLEDSAMYFCASWTGDGYTFGSGTRLTVV.

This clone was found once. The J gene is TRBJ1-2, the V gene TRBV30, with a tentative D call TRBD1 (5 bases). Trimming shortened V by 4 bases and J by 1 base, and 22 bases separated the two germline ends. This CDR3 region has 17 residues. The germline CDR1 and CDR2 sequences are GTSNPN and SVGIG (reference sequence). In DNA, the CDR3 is TGTGCCTGGAATAGTCGGATGAGACAGCGAATTAACTATGGCTACACCTTC. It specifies CAWNSRMRQRINYGYTF. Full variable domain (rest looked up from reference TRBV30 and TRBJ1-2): SQTIHQWPATLVQPVGSPLSLECTVEGTSNPNLYWYRQAAGRGLQLLFYSVGIGQISSEVPQNLSASRPQDRQFILSSKKLLLSDSGFYLCAWNSRMRQRINYGYTFGSGTRLTVV.

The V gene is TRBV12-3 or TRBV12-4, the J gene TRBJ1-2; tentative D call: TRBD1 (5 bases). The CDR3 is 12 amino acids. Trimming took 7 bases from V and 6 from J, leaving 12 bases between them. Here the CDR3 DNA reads TGTGCCAGCACAATAGACAGTAATGGCTACACCTTC. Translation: CASTIDSNGYTF.

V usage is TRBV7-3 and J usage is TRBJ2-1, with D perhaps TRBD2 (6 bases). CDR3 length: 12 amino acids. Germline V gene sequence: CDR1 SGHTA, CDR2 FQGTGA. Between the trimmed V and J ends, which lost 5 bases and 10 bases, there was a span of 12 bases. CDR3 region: CASSHTGGEQFF. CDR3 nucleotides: TGTGCCAGCAGCCACACCGGAGGGGAGCAGTTCTTC.

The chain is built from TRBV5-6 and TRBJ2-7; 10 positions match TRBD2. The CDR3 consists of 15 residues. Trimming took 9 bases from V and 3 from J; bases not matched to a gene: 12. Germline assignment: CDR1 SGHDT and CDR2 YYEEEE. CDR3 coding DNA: TGTGCCACAAGGACTAGCGGCGAAAGCTTCTACGAGCAGTACTTC. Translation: CATRTSGESFYEQYF. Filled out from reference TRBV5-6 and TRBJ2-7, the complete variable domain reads DAGVTQSPTHLIKTRGQQVTLRCSPKSGHDTVSWYQQALGQGPQFIFQYYEEEERQRGNFPDRFSGHQFPNYSSELNVNALLLGDSALYLCATRTSGESFYEQYFGPGTRLTVT.

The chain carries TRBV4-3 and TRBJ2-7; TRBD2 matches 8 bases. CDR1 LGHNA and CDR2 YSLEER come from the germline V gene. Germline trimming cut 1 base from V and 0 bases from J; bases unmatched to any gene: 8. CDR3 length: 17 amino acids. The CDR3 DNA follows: TGCGCCAGCAGCCAAGCACTCGTGGCGGGAGGCTCCTACGAGCAGTACTTC. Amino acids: CASSQALVAGGSYEQYF.

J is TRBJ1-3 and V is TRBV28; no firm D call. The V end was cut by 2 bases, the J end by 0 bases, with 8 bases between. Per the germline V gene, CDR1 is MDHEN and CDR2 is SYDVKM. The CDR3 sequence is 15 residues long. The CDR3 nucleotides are TGTGCCAGCAGTTTACCCGCGCACTCTGGAAACACCATATATTTT. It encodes CASSLPAHSGNTIYF.

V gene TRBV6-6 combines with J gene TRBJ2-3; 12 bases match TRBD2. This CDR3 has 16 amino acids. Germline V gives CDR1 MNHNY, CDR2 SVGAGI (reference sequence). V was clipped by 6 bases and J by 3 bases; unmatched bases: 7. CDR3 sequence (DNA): TGTGCCAGCAGCCTACTAGCGGGAGGAAGTACAGATACGCAGTATTTT. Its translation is CASSLLAGGSTDTQYF.

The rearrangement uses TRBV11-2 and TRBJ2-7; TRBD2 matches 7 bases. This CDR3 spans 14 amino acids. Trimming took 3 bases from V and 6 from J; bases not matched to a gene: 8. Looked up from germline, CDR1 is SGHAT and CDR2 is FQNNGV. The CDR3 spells CASSFSSGSSEQYF. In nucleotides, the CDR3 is TGTGCCAGCAGCTTTTCTAGCGGAAGTTCCGAGCAGTACTTC.

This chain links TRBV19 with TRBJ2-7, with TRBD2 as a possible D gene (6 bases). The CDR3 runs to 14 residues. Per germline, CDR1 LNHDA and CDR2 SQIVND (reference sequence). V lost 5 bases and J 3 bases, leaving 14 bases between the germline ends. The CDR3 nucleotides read TGTGCCAGTAGTCTGAGACTAGAGGGCTACGAGCAGTACTTC. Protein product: CASSLRLEGYEQYF.

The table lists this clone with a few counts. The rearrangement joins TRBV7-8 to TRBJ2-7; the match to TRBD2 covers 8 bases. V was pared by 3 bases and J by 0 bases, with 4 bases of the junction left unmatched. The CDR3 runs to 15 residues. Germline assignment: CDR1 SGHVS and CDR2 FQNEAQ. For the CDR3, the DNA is TGTGCCAGCAGCTTCTCTAGCGGGCCCTCCTACGAGCAGTACTTC. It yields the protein CASSFSSGPSYEQYF.